The 5 T cell receptor beta chains below come from one sample, sequenced in a study of CD8+ T cells in alopecia areata. Sequencing relied on a cDNA template that was reverse transcribed from extracted RNA. Generated by immunoSEQ multiplex PCR, the TCRdb table keeps only in-frame clones and is missing some. The sample comprises hundreds of thousands of clones, 67% of which are singletons, and about 1.3% rests with the top ten. This material consisted of CD4+ T cells sorted from blood, taken at week 0. All receptors come from a human donor with alopecia areata.

This chain joins TRBV7-2 and TRBJ1-5; D is perhaps TRBD1 (6 bases). Germline loops: CDR1 SGHTA, CDR2 FQGNSA. CDR3 length: 15 amino acids. The ends were cut back, 1 base at V and 5 bases at J, with 12 bases in the middle. The CDR3 bases are TGTGCCAGCAGCTTAGACGGGGGCAAGGATCAGCCCCAGCATTTT. It yields the protein CASSLDGGKDQPQHF.

The V gene is TRBV29-1, the J gene TRBJ1-3; D is undetermined. The CDR3 extends over 12 amino acids. Germline V gives CDR1 SQVTM, CDR2 ANQGSEA. The V and J ends lost 7 bases and 7 bases respectively, with 14 bases between them. In DNA form, the CDR3 reads TGCAGCGCCGCGGCTGAAGGGAACACCATATATTTT. Translation gives CSAAAEGNTIYF.

For this clone: Other DNA sequences in the sample encode the same CDR3. The rearrangement uses TRBV9 and TRBJ2-5; D is unclear. Per the germline V gene, CDR1 is SGDLS and CDR2 is YYNGEE. This CDR3 contains 14 residues. V was trimmed by 0 bases and J by 1 base, leaving 7 bases between them. The CDR3 region is CASSVGGLQETQYF. The CDR3 region has the DNA TGTGCCAGCAGCGTAGGGGGTCTCCAAGAGACCCAGTACTTC.

V and J are TRBV30 and TRBJ2-1; D call uncertain. The V end lost 1 base, the J end lost 11 bases, and 9 bases lay between the germline ends. Germline V CDR1 and CDR2: GTSNPN, SVGIG (reference sequence). The CDR3 totals 11 residues. The CDR3 nucleotides are TGTGCCTGGAGTGCTGTCGCGCAGCAGTTCTTC. The encoded protein is CAWSAVAQQFF.

V is TRBV2 and J is TRBJ1-6, with 10 bases fitting TRBD1. J lost 7 bases, V lost 7 bases, and 4 bases had no gene match. Germline assignment: CDR1 SNHLY and CDR2 FYNNEI. The CDR3 is made up of 14 amino acids. In DNA, the CDR3 is TGTGCCAGCATGAGGGGACAGGGGAATTCACCCCTCCACTTT. Translating gives CASMRGQGNSPLHF.